One TCR beta chain is described in this entry. TCR beta from blood CD8+ and CD4+ T cells was sequenced. This specimen comes from a study of CD8 T cells in Susac syndrome. For the study at large: There were six sequenced Susac syndrome patients with active disease and roughly 8 in remission.

This CDR3 spans 11 amino acids. The V end was cut by 3 bases, the J end by 4 bases, with 3 bases between. RNA in amounts of 0.5 to 1 ug was reverse transcribed with random hexamers. With immunoSEQ multiplex PCR, TCR beta CDR3 was amplified across 54 Vbeta and 13 Jbeta. MiXCR, applied by TCRdb to the immunoSEQ multiplex PCR reads, yields one record per CDR3 protein. This sample has about 160,000 distinct CDR3 sequences, with approximately 94% found just once. The TCR originated in a human donor with Susac syndrome. The chain has TRBV12-3 or TRBV12-4 and TRBJ1-1, with D unresolved. Sequencing was performed on CD4+ T cells from PBMCs. The CDR3, as DNA: TGTGCCAGCAGTTTTAGCACTGAAGCTTTCTTT. Amino acid sequence: CASSFSTEAFF.